A selection of T cell receptor beta chains follows, all from one sample in a study of blood T cell repertoires in COVID-19. Profiling relied on immunoSEQ multiplex PCR, and the TCRdb table lists in-frame clones only, not all of them. This sample has around 260,000 clones, with less than 90% found just once. Sequenced material: peripheral blood. The receptors come from a human donor in a cohort sampled during active COVID-19. Each CDR3 is given with its conserved first and last residue. Fields, in order: clone size, CDR3 length, V gene, J gene, D gene, CDR3 DNA, CDR3 protein. A D gene is named only where the DNA matches it firmly. The listing skips clone size in some rows; elsewhere it reads once, few, many or a size class.

.	15	TRBV27	TRBJ2-1	TRBD2	TGTGCCAGCAGAGGCGGGAGTCTCCCCTACAATGAGCAGTTCTTC	CASRGGSLPYNEQFF
.	14	TRBV9	TRBJ2-3	TRBD2	TGTGCCAGCAGGGGACTAGCGGTTACAGATACGCAGTATTTT	CASRGLAVTDTQYF
few	12	TRBV15	TRBJ2-5	.	TGTGCCACCAGCCGCCCCCAGGAGACCCAGTACTTC	CATSRPQETQYF
.	13	TRBV19	TRBJ1-5	.	TGTGCCAGTAGTATAAACAGGGCACAGCCCCAGCATTTT	CASSINRAQPQHF
.	16	TRBV9	TRBJ2-7	TRBD2	TGTGCCAGCAGCGTAGCTGTCGGGGGGGGTGTTTACGAGCAGTACTTC	CASSVAVGGGVYEQYF
.	15	TRBV9	TRBJ2-1	.	TGTGCCAGCAGCGTAGCTCCCGTCGGCGGGAATGAGCAGTTCTTC	CASSVAPVGGNEQFF
.	12	TRBV7-9	TRBJ1-2	.	TGTGCCAGCCCGGGGGTTGGATATGGCTACACCTTC	CASPGVGYGYTF
once	15	TRBV6-2/TRBV6-3	TRBJ1-2	.	TGTGCCAGCAGTTACGAAGGCAGGGCGAACTATGGCTACACCTTC	CASSYEGRANYGYTF
.	13	TRBV28	TRBJ2-1	TRBD2	TGTGCCAGCAGTATAGGGCCACTAGCGGAGCAGTTCTTC	CASSIGPLAEQFF
.	17	TRBV9	TRBJ2-2	TRBD1	TGTGCCAGCAGCTCCCGGGCAGGGGGTATTCTGACCGGGGAGCTGTTTTTT	CASSSRAGGILTGELFF
.	10	TRBV20-1	TRBJ2-1	.	TGCAGTGCGATGAGCAATGAGCAGTTCTTC	CSAMSNEQFF
.	16	TRBV5-1	TRBJ2-5	.	TGCGCCAGCAGCTTGGCCCCGGGAGCCTTCCAAGAGACCCAGTACTTC	CASSLAPGAFQETQYF
.	20	TRBV4-2	TRBJ2-6	.	TGTGCCAGCAGCCAAGGAGAGATGCGAAGAAGAGCACCTGGGGCCAACGTCCTGACTTTC	CASSQGEMRRRAPGANVLTF
.	15	TRBV27	TRBJ1-5	TRBD1	TGTGCCAGCAGCCAAGGGGGACAGGGAAGAGGGTCCCAGCATTTT	CASSQGGQGRGSQHF